These 16 T cell receptor beta chains were sequenced from one sample in a study of T cells in localized non-small cell lung cancer. TCRdb's table, derived via immunoSEQ multiplex PCR, lists solely in-frame clones and lacks some. The sample holds about 36,000 clones, around 94% seen once. The input for sequencing was peripheral blood, taken before any cancer treatment. The receptors come from a female donor over 55 with stage I lung adenocarcinoma.

V is TRBV5-1 and J is TRBJ2-1; 9 nucleotides agree with TRBD2. The CDR3 runs to 15 residues. J was trimmed by 3 bases and V by 2 bases; bases with no gene match: 3. CDR1 and CDR2 from the germline V gene are SGHRS and YFSETQ. CDR3 sequence reads: CASSFASGDYNEQFF. DNA of the CDR3: TGCGCCAGCAGCTTCGCTAGCGGGGACTACAATGAGCAGTTCTTC.

The chain uses TRBV28 and TRBJ1-6; 12 nucleotides align to TRBD1. CDR3 length: 20 residues. Germline lookup yields CDR1 MDHEN and CDR2 SYDVKM. The V and J ends lost 2 bases and 6 bases, in that order; junction bases with no gene match: 14. The CDR3 spells CASSLGDRGLYFMSNSPLHF. CDR3 bases: TGTGCCAGCAGTTTAGGGGACAGGGGGCTCTATTTTATGAGTAATTCACCCCTCCACTTT. The entire variable domain, with the rest obtained from reference TRBV28 and TRBJ1-6, is as follows: DVKVTQSSRYLVKRTGEKVFLECVQDMDHENMFWYRQDPGLGLRLIYFSYDVKMKEKGDIPEGYSVSREKKERFSLILESASTNQTSMYLCASSLGDRGLYFMSNSPLHFGNGTRLTVT.

J is TRBJ2-5 and V is TRBV11-2, with TRBD1 matching 10 bases. With 4 bases clipped from V and 7 bases from J, the junction kept 9 bases outside the gene matches. The CDR3 is made up of 15 amino acids. CDR1 is SGHAT, CDR2 FQNNGV, per germline. The CDR3 loop reads CASSYMTGGGWTQYF. CDR3 in DNA: TGTGCCAGCAGCTACATGACAGGGGGCGGCTGGACCCAGTACTTC. The complete variable domain, with remaining parts taken from reference TRBV11-2 and TRBJ2-5, reads EAGVAQSPRYKIIEKRQSVAFWCNPISGHATLYWYQQILGQGPKLLIQFQNNGVVDDSQLPKDRFSAERLKGVDSTLKIQPAKLEDSAVYLCASSYMTGGGWTQYFGPGTRLLVL.

This chain uses TRBV18 with TRBJ2-7; 8 bases line up with TRBD1. Unmatched junction bases numbered 3, after V lost 2 bases and J lost 3 bases. The CDR3 has 14 amino acids. Germline lookup yields CDR1 KGHSH and CDR2 LQKENI. CDR3 sequence: CASSPGQGSYEQYF. CDR3 sequence (DNA): TGTGCCAGCTCACCAGGACAGGGTAGCTACGAGCAGTACTTC. The full variable domain, rest sourced from reference TRBV18 and TRBJ2-7, is NAGVMQNPRHLVRRRGQEARLRCSPMKGHSHVYWYRQLPEEGLKFMVYLQKENIIDESGMPKERFSAEFPKEGPSILRIQQVVRGDSAAYFCASSPGQGSYEQYFGPGTRLTVT.

V gene TRBV5-1 combines with J gene TRBJ2-1; D gene ambiguous. Trimming removed 2 bases from V and 5 bases from J, with 11 bases in between. CDR1 and CDR2 from the germline V gene are SGHRS and YFSETQ. The CDR3 runs to 14 residues. CDR3: CASSFLAQNNEQFF. Written as DNA, the CDR3 is TGCGCCAGCAGCTTCCTGGCCCAGAACAATGAGCAGTTCTTC.

This rearrangement joins TRBV7-2 to TRBJ2-1; weak D call: TRBD2 (7 bases). The CDR3 length is 14 residues. CDR1 is SGHTA and CDR2 is FQGNSA in the germline V gene. V lost 0 bases and J 8 bases, leaving 11 bases between the germline ends. Here the CDR3 reads CASSLAGGPDEQFF. The DNA for the CDR3 is TGTGCCAGCAGCTTAGCGGGGGGGCCCGATGAGCAGTTCTTC.

This clone is a singleton in its sample. This chain uses TRBV19 with TRBJ1-1; 7 bases are a match to TRBD1. Germline V gives CDR1 LNHDA, CDR2 SQIVND (reference sequence). The CDR3 spans 15 residues. With V trimmed by 6 bases and J by 3 bases, 10 bases remained unmatched. The CDR3 reads CASSRTRDSYTEAFF. The CDR3 nucleotides are TGTGCCAGTAGCCGTACCAGGGACAGTTACACTGAAGCTTTCTTT.

The chain recombines TRBV5-4 with TRBJ2-5; D not resolved. CDR1 is SGHNT, CDR2 YYREEE, per germline (reference sequence). The length of the CDR3 is 13 residues. Trimming shortened V by 4 bases and J by 5 bases, and 12 bases separated the two germline ends. DNA for the CDR3: TGTGCCAGCAGCGCGGTGGGCCTCGAGACCCAGTACTTC. It codes for CASSAVGLETQYF.

The chain recombines TRBV28 with TRBJ1-5; the D is unclear. The CDR3 is 15 amino acids. Germline CDR1 MDHEN, CDR2 SYDVKM. Trimming took off 5 bases at V and 4 bases at J, with 15 bases between the two ends. CDR3 in DNA: TGTGCCAGCAGTAGTTTCCAAGGGTTTAATCAGCCCCAGCATTTT. Its protein product is CASSSFQGFNQPQHF.

The chain combines TRBV19 with TRBJ1-1; D unresolved. Germline-derived CDR1 and CDR2 are LNHDA and SQIVND (reference sequence). V gave up 7 bases and J gave up 8 bases, with 17 bases separating them. There are 13 residues in the CDR3. CDR3 sequence reads: CASTSWLPREAFF. As DNA, the CDR3 is TGTGCCAGTACCAGCTGGTTGCCCCGAGAAGCTTTCTTT.

This chain connects TRBV5-4 to TRBJ2-2; 9 positions match TRBD2. Germline CDR1 is SGHNT and CDR2 is YYREEE (reference sequence). The length of the CDR3 is 17 residues. Trimming removed 4 bases from V and 1 base from J; junction bases left unmatched: 8. CDR3 in DNA: TGTGCCAGCAGCCCGGGTGCGGGGGGGCAGAACACCGGGGAGCTGTTTTTT. Residues: CASSPGAGGQNTGELFF.

This clone was counted a single time. The chain joins TRBV5-1 to TRBJ2-1; D is unresolved. This CDR3 has 15 residues. Trimming removed 5 bases at V and 4 bases at J, with 16 bases between. Germline V gene data show CDR1 as SGHRS and CDR2 as YFSETQ. The CDR3: CASSGVGTAYNEQFF. The CDR3, as DNA: TGCGCCAGCAGTGGGGTGGGCACAGCTTACAATGAGCAGTTCTTC.

The chain has TRBV11-2 and TRBJ2-2; D perhaps matches TRBD2 (5 bases). V lost 1 base to trimming and J lost 2 bases, with 20 bases between them. In germline, CDR1 is SGHAT, CDR2 FQNNGV. This CDR3 spans 19 amino acids. In DNA, the CDR3 is TGTGCCAGCAGCTTAGGAGGCGAGGGTTCCCAAAGAAACACCGGGGAGCTGTTTTTT. Its protein product is CASSLGGEGSQRNTGELFF.

This clone was observed a handful of times. This chain links TRBV5-4 with TRBJ1-2; no clear D. Germline V gene sequence: CDR1 SGHNT, CDR2 YYREEE (reference sequence). V lost 0 bases, J lost 5 bases, and 5 bases lay in between. The CDR3 consists of 12 residues. The CDR3 reads CASSLEGYGYTF. In DNA form, the CDR3 reads TGTGCCAGCAGCTTGGAAGGGTATGGCTACACCTTC.

V and J are TRBV27 and TRBJ1-1; D perhaps matches TRBD1 (5 bases). CDR1 and CDR2 from the germline V gene are MNHEY and SMNVEV (reference sequence). CDR3 size: 14 residues. Trimming shortened V by 5 bases and J by 7 bases, and 17 bases separated the two germline ends. CDR3 in amino acids: CASSRREGWGEAFF. Here the CDR3 DNA reads TGTGCCAGCAGTCGTAGGGAGGGGTGGGGTGAAGCTTTCTTT.

V is TRBV5-6 and J is TRBJ1-1; TRBD1 agrees at 7 bases. The CDR3 runs to 13 residues. CDR1 and CDR2 from the germline V gene are SGHDT and YYEEEE. With V trimmed by 0 bases and J by 6 bases, 2 bases remained unmatched. The CDR3 here is CASSLATGAEAFF. The DNA for the CDR3 is TGTGCCAGCAGCTTGGCCACAGGGGCTGAAGCTTTCTTT.